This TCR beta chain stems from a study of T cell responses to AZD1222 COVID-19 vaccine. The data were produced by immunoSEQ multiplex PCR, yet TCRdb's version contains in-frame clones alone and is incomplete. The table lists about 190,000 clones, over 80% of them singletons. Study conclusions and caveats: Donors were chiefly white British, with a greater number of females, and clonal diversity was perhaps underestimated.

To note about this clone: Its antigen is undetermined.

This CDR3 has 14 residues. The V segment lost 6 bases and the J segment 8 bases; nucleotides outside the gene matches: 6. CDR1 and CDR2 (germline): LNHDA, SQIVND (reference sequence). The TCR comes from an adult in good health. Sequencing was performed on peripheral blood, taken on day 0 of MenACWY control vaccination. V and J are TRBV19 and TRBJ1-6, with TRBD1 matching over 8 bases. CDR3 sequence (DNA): TGTGCCAGTAGGACAGGGGCTTTCGATTCACCCCTCCACTTT. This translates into CASRTGAFDSPLHF.